This passage covers 19 T cell receptor beta chains from one sample sequenced in a study of OX40 agonist ivuxolimab in advanced cancers. TCRdb keeps only in-frame clones here, not all; method: immunoSEQ multiplex PCR. The sample lists 70,000 to 95,000 clones; approximately 88% were seen once. Sequencing was performed on CD4+ or CD8+ T cells sorted from blood, taken in a trial of the OX40 agonist ivuxolimab. These receptors all come from an adult with an advanced solid tumor such as melanoma, head and neck, liver or kidney cancer.

The chain joins TRBV19 to TRBJ2-7, with D perhaps TRBD2 (6 bases). The germline V gene encodes CDR1 LNHDA and CDR2 SQIVND (reference sequence). The CDR3 totals 17 residues. V was clipped by 7 bases and J by 0 bases, with 22 bases between them. In DNA form, the CDR3 reads TGTGCCAGTAACCCCCGGCGGGGAGCTGGGAGCTCCTACGAGCAGTACTTC. This codes for CASNPRRGAGSSYEQYF.

The chain recombines TRBV27 with TRBJ2-2; 9 bases are shared with TRBD2. The V and J ends lost 7 bases and 5 bases, in that order; junction bases with no gene match: 8. Germline V CDR1 and CDR2: MNHEY, SMNVEV (reference sequence). There are 15 residues in the CDR3. CDR3 nucleotides: TGTGCCAGCACCCTTAGCGGGAGATGGACCGGGGAGCTGTTTTTT. Residues: CASTLSGRWTGELFF.

The V call is TRBV29-1, the J call TRBJ2-7; tentative D call: TRBD2 (5 bases). Between the trimmed V and J ends, which lost 7 bases and 3 bases, there was a span of 13 bases. CDR1 and CDR2 from the germline V gene are SQVTM and ANQGSEA. The CDR3 contains 12 residues. The CDR3 loop reads CSAAGENYEQYF. CDR3 DNA: TGCAGCGCAGCTGGGGAGAACTACGAGCAGTACTTC.

The chain is built from TRBV10-1 and TRBJ2-3; D gene uncertain. V was shortened by 0 bases and J by 3 bases, with 13 bases between the two germline ends. This CDR3 is built from 16 residues. The germline gives CDR1 WNHNN, CDR2 SYGVQD (reference sequence). CDR3 in DNA: TGCGCCAGCAGTGAGTCGCGAAGGGCCGGGACAGATACGCAGTATTTT. It codes for CASSESRRAGTDTQYF.

This clone was found once. The rearrangement uses TRBV7-9 and TRBJ1-4; D perhaps matches TRBD1 (6 bases). Looked up from germline, CDR1 is SEHNR and CDR2 is FQNEAQ (reference sequence). Trimming stripped 5 bases from V and 4 bases from J, with 14 bases between. The CDR3 sequence is 15 residues long. Here the CDR3 reads CASSNRDTYNEKLFF. CDR3 sequence (DNA): TGTGCCAGCAGCAACCGGGACACTTATAATGAAAAACTGTTTTTT.

The chain joins TRBV9 to TRBJ2-3; either TRBD1 or TRBD2 may fit D (5 bases each). With 3 bases removed from V and 1 base from J, the gap between germline ends came to 12 bases. CDR1 is SGDLS and CDR2 is YYNGEE in the germline V gene. CDR3 length: 15 residues. The CDR3, as DNA: TGTGCCAGCAGCGCCCTCCGGGACGGCACAGATACGCAGTATTTT. Residues: CASSALRDGTDTQYF.

The chain has TRBV6-5 and TRBJ1-4, with 9 bases aligning to TRBD1. Trimming removed 3 bases from V and 8 bases from J; junction bases left unmatched: 4. This CDR3 has 14 amino acids. Germline CDR1 is MNHEY and CDR2 is SVGAGI. CDR3 amino acids: CASSYLDRGEKLFF. CDR3 nucleotides: TGTGCCAGCAGTTATTTAGACAGGGGGGAAAAACTGTTTTTT.

This chain joins TRBV7-9 and TRBJ2-1; 8 positions agree with TRBD2. Germline trimming cut 4 bases from V and 5 bases from J; bases unmatched to any gene: 13. The CDR3 contains 17 residues. The germline gives CDR1 SEHNR, CDR2 FQNEAQ (reference sequence). CDR3 amino acids: CASSSNMGLVSHNEQFF. Written as DNA, the CDR3 is TGTGCCAGCAGCTCAAATATGGGACTAGTATCCCACAATGAGCAGTTCTTC.

This chain joins TRBV21-1 and TRBJ1-2. TRBV21-1 is recorded as a pseudogene. The CDR3 runs 16 residues. CDR3 nucleotide sequence: TGTGCCAGCAGCAAACCTTATGAGGGTTGCCCCTATGGCTACACCTTC. The encoded protein is CASSKPYEGCPYGYTF.

The chain joins TRBV7-3 to TRBJ1-6; no clear D. The CDR3 totals 13 residues. Germline V CDR1 and CDR2: SGHTA, FQGTGA. The V gene lost 0 bases and the J gene lost 6 bases, with 3 bases spanning the gap. The CDR3, as DNA: TGTGCCAGCAGCTTAACCGCTAATTCACCCCTCCACTTT. This translates into CASSLTANSPLHF.

This sequence joins TRBV28 and TRBJ1-1; TRBD1 is a possible D gene (5 bases). Deletions cut 9 bases from V and 6 bases from J, with 14 bases between. This CDR3 is 12 amino acids long. Germline CDR1 and CDR2: MDHEN and SYDVKM. CDR3 nucleotide sequence: TGTGCCAGTCGTCTCGGAGGGGCTGAAGCTTTCTTT. It translates to CASRLGGAEAFF.

The chain carries TRBV7-2 and TRBJ2-1; D remains unclear. CDR1 and CDR2 from the germline V gene are SGHTA and FQGNSA. The CDR3 runs 13 residues. The V end was cut by 5 bases, the J end by 8 bases, with 13 bases between. The chain's CDR3 is CASSPRRGDEQFF. CDR3 bases: TGTGCCAGCAGCCCGCGTCGTGGGGATGAGCAGTTCTTC.

This sequence joins TRBV25-1 and TRBJ2-2; 12 bases match TRBD2. V gave up 4 bases and J gave up 0 bases; unmatched junction bases: 3. Looked up from germline, CDR1 is MGHDK and CDR2 is SYGVNS. The CDR3 spans 17 residues. This CDR3 reads CASSGLAGGPNTGELFF. The CDR3 coding sequence is TGTGCCAGCAGTGGGCTAGCGGGAGGGCCGAACACCGGGGAGCTGTTTTTT.

The chain recombines TRBV7-9 with TRBJ2-5, with TRBD1 identical over 7 bases. The junction had 9 bases not matched to a gene; V was cut back by 10 bases and J by 1 base. This CDR3 has 14 residues. In germline, CDR1 is SEHNR, CDR2 FQNEAQ (reference sequence). The CDR3 here is CATSMTGIQETQYF. The CDR3 DNA is TGTGCCACCTCAATGACAGGGATCCAAGAGACCCAGTACTTC.

The chain couples TRBV7-9 to TRBJ1-4; tentative D call: TRBD1 (5 bases). V dropped 5 bases and J dropped 8 bases, with 15 bases sitting between them. This CDR3 region has 14 residues. Germline CDR1 SEHNR, CDR2 FQNEAQ (reference sequence). For the CDR3, the DNA is TGTGCCAGCAGCCCAGGGATCTCGTTCGAAAAACTGTTTTTT. Translated, it gives CASSPGISFEKLFF.

The rearrangement uses TRBV9 and TRBJ1-2, with D possibly being TRBD1 (6 bases). Trimming stripped 3 bases from V and 2 bases from J, with 11 bases between. CDR1 and CDR2 (germline): SGDLS, YYNGEE. The CDR3 loop spans 14 amino acids. In DNA, the CDR3 is TGTGCCAGCAGCGCCTTAACAGGGAACTATGGCTACACCTTC. It codes for CASSALTGNYGYTF. The complete variable domain, with remaining parts taken from reference TRBV9 and TRBJ1-2, reads DSGVTQTPKHLITATGQRVTLRCSPRSGDLSVYWYQQSLDQGLQFLIQYYNGEERAKGNILERFSAQQFPDLHSELNLSSLELGDSALYFCASSALTGNYGYTFGSGTRLTVV.

The chain couples TRBV6-6 to TRBJ2-7; D perhaps matches TRBD2 (5 bases). The CDR3 runs 15 residues. Trimming took 3 bases from V and 6 from J, leaving 18 bases between them. Germline assignment: CDR1 MNHNY and CDR2 SVGAGI (reference sequence). The CDR3 loop reads CASSYSRETSTEQYF. The CDR3 nucleotides read TGTGCCAGCAGTTATAGTAGGGAGACCTCGACCGAGCAGTACTTC.

The rearrangement uses TRBV7-6 and TRBJ2-1; possible D gene TRBD1, 6 bases. Germline V lookup: CDR1 SGHVS, CDR2 FNYEAQ. The CDR3 runs 16 residues. Trimming shortened V by 4 bases and J by 5 bases, and 18 bases separated the two germline ends. CDR3 region: CASSSPLGRGNNEQFF. DNA for the CDR3: TGTGCCAGCAGCTCCCCCCTCGGCAGGGGTAACAATGAGCAGTTCTTC.

The genes are TRBV6-1 and TRBJ1-1; 9 nucleotides line up with TRBD1. Germline V gene sequence: CDR1 MNHNS, CDR2 SASEGT. The junction had 11 bases not matched to a gene; V was cut back by 7 bases and J by 11 bases. The CDR3 contains 13 residues. The CDR3 region has the DNA TGTGCCAGCATTCTTACAGGGGGCGGACGGGCTTTCTTT. Its translation: CASILTGGGRAFF.